This entry concerns a single T cell receptor beta chain. The sample belongs to a study of T cell changes during pregnancy in multiple sclerosis. Assay used: immunoSEQ multiplex PCR; TCRdb lists only in-frame clones, some missing. This sample has roughly 61,000 clones; about nine tenths occur once, and the top ten carry roughly 0.89%. The germline V and J ends were trimmed by 6 bases and 1 base, with 6 bases remaining between them. This CDR3 is built from 12 residues. Germline CDR1 is ENHRY and CDR2 is SYGVKD. Specimen: peripheral blood, collected in the first trimester of pregnancy. The sequence was collected from a female donor in good health, enrolled as a control in a pregnancy study. The chain employs TRBV10-3 and TRBJ1-1, with D possibly being TRBD1 (5 bases). The CDR3 region is CAISRENTEAFF. CDR3 DNA: TGTGCCATCAGCAGGGAGAACACTGAAGCTTTCTTT.